The present entry profiles one TCR beta chain with its context. The antigen is not known. The data derive from a study of cytomegalovirus exposure and HLA in healthy donors. Overall study results and limits: In a later analysis, at a false discovery rate of 0.05, over 15,000 TCR beta sequences were associated with HLA alleles.

Trimming stripped 0 bases from V and 1 base from J, with 7 bases between. The CDR3 loop spans 14 amino acids. Germline loops: CDR1 SGHDT, CDR2 YYEEEE. The PCR employed 60 Vbeta primers together with 13 Jbeta primers. The assay was immunoSEQ multiplex PCR, and TCRdb's table has in-frame clones only and misses some. The sample carries about 57,000 clones, about 83% recorded once. The sample was PBMCs. This sequence originates from a man younger than 40 in good health and CMV-seronegative. The genes are TRBV5-6 and TRBJ1-1; D gene ambiguous. CDR3 sequence reads: CASSLELQNTEAFF. The CDR3 nucleotides are TGTGCCAGCAGCTTGGAACTGCAGAACACTGAAGCTTTCTTT.